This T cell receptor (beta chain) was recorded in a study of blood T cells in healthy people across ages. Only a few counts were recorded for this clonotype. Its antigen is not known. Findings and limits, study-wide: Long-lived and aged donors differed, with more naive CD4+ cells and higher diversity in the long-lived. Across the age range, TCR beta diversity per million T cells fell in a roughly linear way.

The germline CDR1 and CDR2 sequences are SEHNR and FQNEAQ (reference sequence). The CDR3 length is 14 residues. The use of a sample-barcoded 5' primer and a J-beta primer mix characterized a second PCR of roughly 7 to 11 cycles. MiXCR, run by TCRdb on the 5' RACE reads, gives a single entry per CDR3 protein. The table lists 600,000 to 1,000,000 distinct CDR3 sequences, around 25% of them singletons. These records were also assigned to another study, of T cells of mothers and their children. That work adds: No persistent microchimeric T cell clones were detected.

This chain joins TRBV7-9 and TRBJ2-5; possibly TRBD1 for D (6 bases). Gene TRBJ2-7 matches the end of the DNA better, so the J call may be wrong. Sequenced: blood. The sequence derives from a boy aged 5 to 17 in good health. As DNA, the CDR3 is TGTGCCAGCAGCCCAGACAGGACCTCCTACGAGCAGTACTTC. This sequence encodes CASSPDRTSYEQYF.